This T cell receptor beta chain was captured in a study of HIV-infected patients and healthy controls (dated by TCRdb to the mid-2010s). A note on the overall study: CD4 counts rose modestly but significantly in 14 of 16 patients after three months of therapy, yet stayed below normal ranges. Viral load fell below detection in 11 of 16 patients by the second bleed and in all patients following a further year of therapy. The study asked whether deep sequencing of the TCR repertoire from small blood samples of HIV patients could detect immune perturbation and reconstitution. No consistent shift in CD8 counts was seen during early therapy, whereas a slight rise was seen in the CD4:CD8 ratio. Patients lacked overall T-cell lymphocytopenia, and total CDR3 counts per chain did not differ significantly from controls. Results and caveats for the whole study, not just this receptor: Pairing of alpha and beta chains was not determined in the samples. Rare events from HIV-infected data received too much weight under size-matching, and comparisons were complicated by unequal numbers of distinct sequences between patients and controls. Healthy controls shared more CDR3s between individuals than HIV+ patients, by Jaccard index and by count of highly shared sequences. Donor HLA types were not determined in the study. Using whole blood restricted sequencing depth and prevented separating the dynamics of distinct T-cell subpopulations. Significantly higher mean Gini indices were seen in HIV-infected repertoires than in controls, possibly reflecting oligoclonality. Only roughly 12 weeks of therapy was reflected in the treated samples, a period arguably too short to observe immune reconstitution given low adult thymic output. During therapy, HIV-associated CDR3s significantly decreased in frequency, while CMV-associated CDR3s did not change significantly, though most became more frequent. Alpha-chain CDR3s from MAIT cells appeared at high frequency in healthy controls but were severely depleted in HIV+ repertoires. The observed differences in diversity could not be explained by the slight differences in age and sex profiles between the study cohorts. Compared with untreated HIV+ repertoires, healthy control repertoires had roughly threefold more distinct CDR3s and higher Shannon diversity. Size-matched repertoire data did not replicate the apparent post-therapy recovery of the Gini index in HIV-infected patients. A major limit on how widely the findings apply, in the view of the authors, was that only sixteen HIV-infected individuals were processed. Significantly different mean usage between HIV-infected patients and controls was observed for eight alpha and eight beta V genes.

The V and J ends are trimmed by 2 bases and 5 bases, leaving 10 bases between them. The CDR3 sequence holds 13 residues, the cysteine and phenylalanine included. The sequence is cut down to CDR3 DNA, 39 bases in frame from base 1. The germline V gene (reference sequence) specifies DFQATT as CDR1 and SNEGSKA as CDR2. Using SuperScript III with primers targeting the alpha and beta constant regions, 500 ng of RNA was reverse transcribed. Separate alpha and beta chain libraries were generated by chain-specific third strand synthesis with multiplexing indices. To avoid primer bias, the protocol used one single primer pair to amplify every rearrangement within a chain, and the protocol also attached molecular barcodes to each cDNA molecule. Purified cDNA was ligated with T4 RNA Ligase 1 onto a 5' RACE adapter bearing a random hexamer and the SP2 sequencing primer site. Second strand synthesis was performed with Phusion polymerase and primed from the SP2 site, and slow temperature ramps were applied to favor optimal annealing. Two random hexamer sequences, both added before amplification and joined together, made up the 12-nucleotide barcode of each molecule. A brief initial PCR introduced P5 and P7 adapter elements together with a second index, and a roughly 24-cycle amplification PCR using P5s and P7 primers was subsequently performed. The libraries went through around 26 PCR cycles in total, were quantified on a Qubit, were sized on a Bioanalyzer, and were diluted to around 4 nM. Sequencing of the normalized libraries was performed on an Illumina MiSeq with 2 x 250 paired-end kits. Reverse transcription reactions were cleaned up on MinElute columns and eluted into 10 ul Tris-Cl. Adapter ligations ran for around 25 hours at 16 degrees C and were afterwards cleaned with AMPure XP beads at a 1:1 ratio. From the authors' description of their analysis: Demultiplexed FASTQ files were processed with a modified Decombinator that output V, J, insert and barcode information. Any sequence that shared a barcode yet differed from the dominant sequence was discarded as an error, and the number of original cDNA molecules was estimated by counting barcodes clustered at Levenshtein distance 3. Downstream analyses used R packages ineq, vegan, igraph and RCytoscape, with IMGT nomenclature and CDR3 definitions. To avoid skew from clonal expansion, each TCR was counted once, and V gene usage was computed over distinct sequences. Similarity networks connected unique CDR3 amino acid sequences within a donor whenever two sequences differed by a single Levenshtein edit. Published HIV-specific CDR3s (approximately 100 alpha, approximately 660 beta) and CMV-specific CDR3s (13 alpha, 253 beta) were assembled and queried against the repertoires. Random subsampling to size-matched repertoires showed patients' decreased diversity was not caused by their lower sequence numbers. TCRdb redid the processing of the public reads, applying fastp at Q25 and MiXCR, and retained in-frame beta chains. When rows share a CDR3 protein, they turn into one entry using the most common DNA and genes. These V and J calls originate from TCRdb's pipeline instead of the authors' own analysis. Here the sample has a few thousand distinct CDR3 sequences; about 7.8% occur a single time. Jointly, the top ten make up roughly a sixth of the sample.

This clonotype has more than one count but fewer than ten. It lacks a known antigen. Base-call qualities are not available, and no considerably larger clone is one nucleotide away. The study collected follow-up blood from HIV-infected patients roughly three months, about 14 weeks, after antiretroviral therapy began. Whole blood was used without cell fractionation, so the repertoire reflected all unsorted peripheral T cells. For RNA extraction, an approximately 2.5 ml sample of peripheral blood was drawn into Tempus tubes. Enrollment excluded patients who had febrile or AIDS-related illness, tumors, hepatitis B or C coinfection, immunomodulatory therapy, recent vaccination or treatment interruptions. Residual genomic DNA was removed with the TURBO-DNase kit and globin mRNA was depleted with GLOBINclear.

This receptor was obtained from an adult with HIV infection. This material consisted of blood, taken during antiretroviral therapy. Recombination connected TRBV20-1 to TRBJ1-5; perhaps TRBD1 is the D gene, with 5 bases matching. The DNA sequence follows: TGCAGTGCTAGAAGGGGCGGGGATCAGCCCCAGCATTTT. It codes for CSARRGGDQPQHF.